This T cell receptor beta chain was sequenced during a study of blood T cell repertoires in COVID-19. Study-wide context: The origin of the acute and convalescent COVID-19 samples was the United States, Italy and Spain. PBMCs, B-cell-depleted T cells, or T cells provided the cDNA or gDNA that made up the material.

In the original analysis: By means of reference gene primer amplification, nucleated cell counts were estimated. Using immunoSEQ multiplex PCR, the repertoire was profiled, and TCRdb retains in-frame clones only, with some absent. From that table come the V and J calls and clone size; the DNA was used to work out D and trimming. The sample records hundreds of thousands of clones, around 80% being singletons. Followed longitudinally, the Seattle patients had been enrolled during active infection. Germline CDR1 is MNHNY and CDR2 is SVGAGI (reference sequence). The CDR3 length is 14 residues. V shed 6 bases and J 2 bases; nucleotides not matched to a gene: 3.

This rearrangement joins TRBV6-6 to TRBJ2-3; 9 bases are a match to TRBD2. The origin of this receptor is a woman under 40 with COVID-19, enrolled during active disease. Sequencing used peripheral blood. Here the CDR3 reads CASRIAGATDTQYF. CDR3 DNA: TGTGCCAGCAGGATAGCGGGGGCCACAGATACGCAGTATTTT.